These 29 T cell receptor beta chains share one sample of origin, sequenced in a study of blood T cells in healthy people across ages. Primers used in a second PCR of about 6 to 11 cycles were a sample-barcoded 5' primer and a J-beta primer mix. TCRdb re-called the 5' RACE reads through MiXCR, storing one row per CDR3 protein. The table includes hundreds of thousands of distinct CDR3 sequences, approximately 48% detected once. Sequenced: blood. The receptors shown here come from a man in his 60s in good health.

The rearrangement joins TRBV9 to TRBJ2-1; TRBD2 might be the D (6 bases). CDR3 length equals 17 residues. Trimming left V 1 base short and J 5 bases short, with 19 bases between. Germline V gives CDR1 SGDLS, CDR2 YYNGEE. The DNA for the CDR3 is TGTGCCAGCAGCGTAACCGCCAGGGCGGGGTCCAACAATGAGCAGTTCTTC. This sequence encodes CASSVTARAGSNNEQFF.

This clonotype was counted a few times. Here the CDR3 reads CSGASYSNQPQHF. The CDR3 DNA follows: TGCAGTGGGGCTTCTTATAGCAATCAGCCCCAGCATTTT. This chain links TRBV20-1 with TRBJ1-5; D gene unclear. This CDR3 has 13 residues. Trimming stripped 7 bases from V and 0 bases from J, with 10 bases between. Germline CDR1 and CDR2: DFQATT and SNEGSKA (reference sequence).

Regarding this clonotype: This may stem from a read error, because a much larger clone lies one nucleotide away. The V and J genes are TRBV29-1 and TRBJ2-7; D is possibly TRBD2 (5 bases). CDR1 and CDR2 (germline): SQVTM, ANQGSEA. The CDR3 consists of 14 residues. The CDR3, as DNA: TGCAGCGTTATTCAAGGTGAGGGATACTACGGGCAGTACTTC. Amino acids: CSVIQGEGYYGQYF.

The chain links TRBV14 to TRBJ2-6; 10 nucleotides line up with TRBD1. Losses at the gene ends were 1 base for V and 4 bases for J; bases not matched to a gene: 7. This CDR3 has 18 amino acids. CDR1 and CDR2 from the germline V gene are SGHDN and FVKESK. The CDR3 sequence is CASSQARQGAAGANVLTF. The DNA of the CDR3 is TGTGCCAGCAGCCAAGCCCGACAGGGGGCGGCCGGGGCCAACGTCCTGACTTTC.

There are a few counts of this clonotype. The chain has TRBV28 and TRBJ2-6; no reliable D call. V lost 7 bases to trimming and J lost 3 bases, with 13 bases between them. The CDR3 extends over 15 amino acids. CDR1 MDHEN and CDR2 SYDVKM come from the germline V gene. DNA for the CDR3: TGTGCCAGCAACCCGAGAGGTTTTGGGGCCAACGTCCTGACTTTC. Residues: CASNPRGFGANVLTF.

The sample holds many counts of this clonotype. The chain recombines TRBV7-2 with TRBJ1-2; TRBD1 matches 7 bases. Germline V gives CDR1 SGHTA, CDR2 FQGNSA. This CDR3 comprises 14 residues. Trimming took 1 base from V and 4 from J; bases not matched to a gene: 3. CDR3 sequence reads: CASSLGDRSYGYTF. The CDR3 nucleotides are TGTGCCAGCAGCTTAGGGGACAGATCCTATGGCTACACCTTC.

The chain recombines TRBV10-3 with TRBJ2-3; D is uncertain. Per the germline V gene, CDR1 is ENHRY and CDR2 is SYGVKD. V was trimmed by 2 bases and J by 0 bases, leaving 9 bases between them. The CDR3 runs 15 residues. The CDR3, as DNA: TGTGCCATCAGTGAGGAAAATACTAGCACAGATACGCAGTATTTT. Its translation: CAISEENTSTDTQYF.

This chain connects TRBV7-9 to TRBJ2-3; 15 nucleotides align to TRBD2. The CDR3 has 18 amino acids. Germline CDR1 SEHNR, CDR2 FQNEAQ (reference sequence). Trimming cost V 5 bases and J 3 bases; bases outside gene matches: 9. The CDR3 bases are TGTGCCAGCAGCCTCGGGACTAGCGGGGGGAAGGGTACAGATACGCAGTATTTT. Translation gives CASSLGTSGGKGTDTQYF.

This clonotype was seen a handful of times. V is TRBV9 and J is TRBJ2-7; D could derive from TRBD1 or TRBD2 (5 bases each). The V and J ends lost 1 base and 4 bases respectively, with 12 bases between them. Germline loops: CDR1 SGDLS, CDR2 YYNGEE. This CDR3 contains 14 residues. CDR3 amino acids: CASSVTGLSYEQYF. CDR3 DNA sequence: TGTGCCAGCAGCGTAACAGGACTGAGTTACGAGCAGTACTTC.

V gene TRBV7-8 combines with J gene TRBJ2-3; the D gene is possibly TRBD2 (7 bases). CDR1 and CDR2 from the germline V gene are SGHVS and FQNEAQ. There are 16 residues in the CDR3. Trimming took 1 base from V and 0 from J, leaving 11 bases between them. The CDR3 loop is CASSLGRGLSTDTQYF. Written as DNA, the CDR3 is TGTGCCAGCAGCTTAGGGCGGGGGCTAAGCACAGATACGCAGTATTTT.

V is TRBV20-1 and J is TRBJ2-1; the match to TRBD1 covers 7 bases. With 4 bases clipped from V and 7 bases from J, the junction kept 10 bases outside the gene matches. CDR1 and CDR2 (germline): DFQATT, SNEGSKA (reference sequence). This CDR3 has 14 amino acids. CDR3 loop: CSAIKPQGENEQFF. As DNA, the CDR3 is TGCAGTGCTATCAAACCCCAGGGGGAAAATGAGCAGTTCTTC.

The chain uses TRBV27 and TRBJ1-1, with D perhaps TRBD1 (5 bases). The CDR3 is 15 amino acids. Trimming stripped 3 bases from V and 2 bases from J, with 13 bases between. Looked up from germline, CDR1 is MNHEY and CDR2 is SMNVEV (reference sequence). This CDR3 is CASSFRPTANTEAFF. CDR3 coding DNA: TGTGCCAGCAGTTTTCGCCCGACAGCAAACACTGAAGCTTTCTTT.

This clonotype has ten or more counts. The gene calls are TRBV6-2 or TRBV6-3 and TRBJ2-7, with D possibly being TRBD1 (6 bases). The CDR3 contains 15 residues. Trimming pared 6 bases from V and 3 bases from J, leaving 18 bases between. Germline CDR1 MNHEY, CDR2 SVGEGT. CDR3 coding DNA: TGTGCCAGCAGGACCGACAGGATGAGGGGCTACGAGCAGTACTTC. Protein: CASRTDRMRGYEQYF.

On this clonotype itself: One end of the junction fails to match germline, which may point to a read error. The CDR3 DNA reads as TGTGTCACCAGACCCAGGGTACCAAACACTGAAGCTTTCTTT. Protein: CVTRPRVPNTEAFF. The V gene is TRBV24-1, the J gene TRBJ1-1; tentatively, D is TRBD1 (5 bases). Germline V gives CDR1 KGHDR, CDR2 SFDVKD. This CDR3 is built from 14 residues.

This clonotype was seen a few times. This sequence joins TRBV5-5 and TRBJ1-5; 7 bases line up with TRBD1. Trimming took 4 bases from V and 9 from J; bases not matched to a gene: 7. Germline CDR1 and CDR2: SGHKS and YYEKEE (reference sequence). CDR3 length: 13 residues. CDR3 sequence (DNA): TGTGCCAGCAGCGTGGAAGGGGGCACGCCCCAGCATTTT. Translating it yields CASSVEGGTPQHF. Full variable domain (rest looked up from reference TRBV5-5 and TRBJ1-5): DAGVTQSPTHLIKTRGQQVTLRCSPISGHKSVSWYQQVLGQGPQFIFQYYEKEERGRGNFPDRFSARQFPNYSSELNVNALLLGDSALYLCASSVEGGTPQHFGDGTRLSIL.

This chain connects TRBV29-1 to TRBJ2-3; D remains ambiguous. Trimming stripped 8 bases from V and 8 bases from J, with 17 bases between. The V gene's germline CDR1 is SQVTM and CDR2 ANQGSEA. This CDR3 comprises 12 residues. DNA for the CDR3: TGCAGCCTCAAACACGGCGCAGGTACGCAGTATTTT. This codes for CSLKHGAGTQYF.

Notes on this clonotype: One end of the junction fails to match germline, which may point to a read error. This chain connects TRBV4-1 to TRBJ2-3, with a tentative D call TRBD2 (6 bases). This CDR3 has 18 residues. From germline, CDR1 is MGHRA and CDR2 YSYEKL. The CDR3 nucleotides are TGCGCCAGCCGCCAAGATCGTGCGGGGCGGGGCAGCACAGATACGCAGTATTTT. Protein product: CASRQDRAGRGSTDTQYF.

The CDR3 is CSASRQLGELFF. The CDR3 nucleotides are TGCAGTGCTAGTAGGCAACTCGGGGAGCTGTTTTTT. The chain employs TRBV20-1 and TRBJ2-2; no firm D call. The CDR3 has 12 amino acids. The germline CDR1 and CDR2 sequences are DFQATT and SNEGSKA (reference sequence). V was clipped by 3 bases and J by 7 bases, with 9 bases between them.

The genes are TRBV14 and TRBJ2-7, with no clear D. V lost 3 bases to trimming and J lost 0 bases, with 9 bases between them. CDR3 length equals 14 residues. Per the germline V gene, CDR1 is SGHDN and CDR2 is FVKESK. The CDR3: CASSHRDNSYEQYF. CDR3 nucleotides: TGTGCCAGCAGCCACCGCGACAACTCCTACGAGCAGTACTTC. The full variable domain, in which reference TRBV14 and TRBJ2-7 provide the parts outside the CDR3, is EAGVTQFPSHSVIEKGQTVTLRCDPISGHDNLYWYRRVMGKEIKFLLHFVKESKQDESGMPNNRFLAERTGGTYSTLKVQPAELEDSGVYFCASSHRDNSYEQYFGPGTRLTVT.

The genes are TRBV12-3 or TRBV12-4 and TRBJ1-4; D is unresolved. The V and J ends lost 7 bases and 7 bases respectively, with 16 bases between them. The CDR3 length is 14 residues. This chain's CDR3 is CASTAGPRGEKLFF. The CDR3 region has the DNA TGTGCCAGCACTGCCGGGCCCCGGGGTGAAAAACTGTTTTTT.

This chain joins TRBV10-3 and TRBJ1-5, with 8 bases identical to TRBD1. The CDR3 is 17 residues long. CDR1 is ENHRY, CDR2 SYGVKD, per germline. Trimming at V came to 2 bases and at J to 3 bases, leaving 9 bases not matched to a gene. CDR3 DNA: TGTGCCATCAGTGAGAGTACCGGACAGGGATACAATCAGCCCCAGCATTTT. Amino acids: CAISESTGQGYNQPQHF.

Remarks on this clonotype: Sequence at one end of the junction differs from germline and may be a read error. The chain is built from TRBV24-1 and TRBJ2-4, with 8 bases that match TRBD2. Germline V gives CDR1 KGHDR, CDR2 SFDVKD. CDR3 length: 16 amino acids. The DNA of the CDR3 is TGTGCCAGCAGTCCCTATAGCGGGGCAGCCAAAAACATTCAGTACTTC. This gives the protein CASSPYSGAAKNIQYF.

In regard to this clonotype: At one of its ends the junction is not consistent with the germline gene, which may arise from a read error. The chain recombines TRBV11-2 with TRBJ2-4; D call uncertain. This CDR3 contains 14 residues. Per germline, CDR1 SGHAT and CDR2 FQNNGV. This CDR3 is CASSVDPRKNIQCF. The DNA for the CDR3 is TGTGCCAGCAGCGTAGACCCGCGGAAAAACATTCAGTGCTTC.

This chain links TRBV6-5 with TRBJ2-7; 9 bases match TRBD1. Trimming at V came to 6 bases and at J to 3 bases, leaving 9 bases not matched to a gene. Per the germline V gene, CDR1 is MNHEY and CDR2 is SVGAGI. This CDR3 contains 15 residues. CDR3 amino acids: CASRRGQGSNYEQYF. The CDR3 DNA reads TGTGCCAGCAGACGCGGACAGGGGAGTAACTACGAGCAGTACTTC.

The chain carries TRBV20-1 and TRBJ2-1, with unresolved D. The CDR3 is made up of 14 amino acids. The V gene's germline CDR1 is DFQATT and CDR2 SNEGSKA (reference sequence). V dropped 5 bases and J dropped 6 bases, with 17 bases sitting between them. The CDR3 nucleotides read TGCAGTGCTCCGCTTGGGTCTAGTTTCAATGAGCAGTTCTTC. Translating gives CSAPLGSSFNEQFF.

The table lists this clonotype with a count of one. CDR3 sequence: CASQRGQGSSNTEAFF. CDR3 DNA: TGTGCCAGTCAGAGGGGACAGGGTTCGTCGAACACTGAAGCTTTCTTT. V is TRBV27 and J is TRBJ1-1; 9 positions match TRBD1. V trimming: 9 bases; J trimming: 1 base; junction bases outside the gene matches: 12. CDR3 length equals 16 residues. Germline CDR1 reads MNHEY; CDR2 reads SMNVEV (reference sequence).

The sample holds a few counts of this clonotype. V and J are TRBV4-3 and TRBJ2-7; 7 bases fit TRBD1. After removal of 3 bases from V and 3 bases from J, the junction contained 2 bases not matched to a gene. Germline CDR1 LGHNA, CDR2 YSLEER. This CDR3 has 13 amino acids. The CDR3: CASSQRTGYEQYF. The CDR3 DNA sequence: TGCGCCAGCAGCCAGAGGACAGGCTACGAGCAGTACTTC.

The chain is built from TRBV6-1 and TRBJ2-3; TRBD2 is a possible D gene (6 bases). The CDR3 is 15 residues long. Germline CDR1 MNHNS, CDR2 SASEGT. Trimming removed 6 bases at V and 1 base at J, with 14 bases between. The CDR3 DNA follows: TGTGCCAGCAGGAGGTCCGGGACTGGCACAGATACGCAGTATTTT. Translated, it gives CASRRSGTGTDTQYF.

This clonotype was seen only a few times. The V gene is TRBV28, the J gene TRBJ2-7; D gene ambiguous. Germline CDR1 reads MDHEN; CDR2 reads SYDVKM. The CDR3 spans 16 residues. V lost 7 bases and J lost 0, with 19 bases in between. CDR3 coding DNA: TGTGCCAGCACCCCCGACGGACGGCGGACCTCCTACGAGCAGTACTTC. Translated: CASTPDGRRTSYEQYF.